The 26 T cell receptor beta chains below all came from one sample that was sequenced in a study of tumor-infiltrating lymphocytes in primary liver carcinoma. The study co-extracted DNA and RNA from roughly 20-30 mg of unsorted bulk tissue. Making TCR beta cDNA involved approximately 0.5 ug total RNA and a constant-region primer. Library construction for TCR beta comprised three nested multiplex PCR rounds performed with slightly modified ARM-PCR. Investigators reported that the first two PCR rounds, at 9 to 11 cycles each, used TRBV1-TRBV30 forward primers with a C-beta reverse primer. One entry per CDR3 protein, called by TCRdb with MiXCR from the multiplex PCR reads. This table holds about 210,000 distinct CDR3 sequences, around four fifths found once. Input material: tumor tissue from primary liver carcinoma. These receptors all come from a man aged 40-55 years with primary liver carcinoma and hepatitis B virus infection.

A word on this clonotype: Its ends do not fully match the called genes, so a read error is possible. The V gene is TRBV11-2, the J gene TRBJ2-1; 10 bases agree with TRBD2. The CDR3 contains 16 residues. Per the germline V gene, CDR1 is SGHAT and CDR2 is FQNNGV. The CDR3 DNA is TGTGTCAGCAGCTACTCCGGGACTAGCGATAGCAATGAGCAGTTCTTC. This translates into CVSSYSGTSDSNEQFF.

Of note for this clonotype: The final CDR3 position lacks the conserved phenylalanine or tryptophan, pointing to a likely read error. V is TRBV4-2 and J is TRBJ2-2, with D hard to call. The length of the CDR3 is 13 residues. Germline V gives CDR1 LGHNA, CDR2 YNFKEQ. CDR3 in DNA: TGTGCGAGCAGCCAAGATTTGAGCGGGGAGCTGTTTCTT. This codes for CASSQDLSGELFL.

This clonotype was seen more than once but under ten times. It may be a read error: a sequence one base away is much more abundant. V usage is TRBV28 and J usage is TRBJ2-7; D is undetermined. Germline-derived CDR1 and CDR2 are MDHEN and SYDVKM. This CDR3 contains 13 residues. The CDR3 region is CTSSAAWIYEQYF. CDR3 DNA sequence: TGTACCAGCAGTGCGGCTTGGATCTACGAGCAGTACTTC.

V usage is TRBV12-3 or TRBV12-4 and J usage is TRBJ2-1; 10 nucleotides align to TRBD1. The CDR3 is made up of 14 amino acids. V lost 9 bases to trimming and J lost 12 bases; unmatched junction nucleotides: 14. CDR3 coding DNA: TGTGCCAGATCCGGGACAGGGGTGGTTTATATGCAGTTCTTC. This codes for CARSGTGVVYMQFF.

With regard to this clonotype: Just one base apart from a much larger clone, this may be a read error. Here the CDR3 omits its conserved ending phenylalanine or tryptophan, so a read error is the likely source. This chain links TRBV7-9 with TRBJ2-2, with no clear D. This CDR3 has 15 amino acids. CDR1 is SEHNR and CDR2 is FQNEAQ in the germline V gene (reference sequence). Trimming took off 5 bases at V and 0 bases at J, with 10 bases between the two ends. CDR3 amino acids: CASSQSTTNTGELFL. The CDR3 DNA sequence: TGTGCCAGCAGCCAGTCAACAACGAACACCGGGGAGCTGTTTTTA.

The rearrangement joins TRBV11-2 to TRBJ2-6; D may be TRBD2 (5 bases). The CDR3 has 15 residues. Germline lookup yields CDR1 SGHAT and CDR2 FQNNGV. The CDR3 nucleotides read TGTGATACCCAGCGGCCACGCTCTGGGGCCAACGTCCTGACTTTC. Its protein product is CDTQRPRSGANVLTF.

On this clonotype: At one boundary the junction diverges from the germline segment, which might be a read error. The J gene is TRBJ1-5, the V gene TRBV29-1; 7 positions agree with TRBD1. CDR1 and CDR2 from the germline V gene are SQVTM and ANQGSEA. The CDR3 has 13 residues. The CDR3 nucleotides are TGTAACGTTATGGGACAGTCTAATCAGCCCCAGCATTTT. Protein product: CNVMGQSNQPQHF.

This clonotype occurred a few times. As the CDR3 is not closed by the conserved phenylalanine or tryptophan, this likely results from a read error. V is TRBV4-1 and J is TRBJ2-2; perhaps D is TRBD1 or TRBD2 (7 bases each). CDR3 length: 15 amino acids. From germline, CDR1 is MGHRA and CDR2 YSYEKL. The CDR3 protein is CASSLQGEGSGELFL. CDR3 nucleotides: TGTGCCAGCAGCCTCCAGGGGGAGGGCTCCGGGGAGCTGTTTCTT.

Points on this clonotype: The CDR3 ends on some other residue instead of the conserved phenylalanine or tryptophan, so this is likely a read error. The CDR3 sequence: CASIRANNEQFS. In DNA, the CDR3 is TGCGCCAGCATCAGGGCAAATAATGAGCAGTTCTCC. The rearrangement links TRBV10-2 to TRBJ2-1; weak D call: TRBD1 (5 bases). Germline CDR1 is WSHSY and CDR2 is SAAADI. The V end lost 7 bases, the J end lost 7 bases, and 11 bases lay between the germline ends. The CDR3 has 12 amino acids.

This chain uses TRBV6-2 or TRBV6-3 with TRBJ2-2; 7 nucleotides line up with TRBD2. Losses at the gene ends were 9 bases for V and 5 bases for J; bases not matched to a gene: 21. Germline CDR1 is MNHEY and CDR2 is SVGEGT. This CDR3 is built from 18 residues. This CDR3 reads CASSDIEIRLAKTGELFF. In DNA, the CDR3 is TGTGCCAGTAGCGACATAGAGATTCGACTAGCCAAGACCGGGGAGCTGTTTTTT.

In the case of this clonotype: An end of the junction differs from the germline gene, which may be a read error. The rearrangement links TRBV5-1 to TRBJ2-7; TRBD2 aligns across 8 bases. CDR3 length: 15 residues. CDR1 and CDR2 (germline): SGHRS, YFSETQ. The DNA of the CDR3 is TGTGCCTGCAGACCCGGGGGGGGGAGTCCCTACGAGCAGTACTTC. Translating gives CACRPGGGSPYEQYF.

This chain joins TRBV11-2 and TRBJ2-7; D is uncertain. V lost 6 bases and J lost 3, with 9 bases in between. Germline V CDR1 and CDR2: SGHAT, FQNNGV. The CDR3 extends over 12 amino acids. The CDR3 reads CASSRDGYEQYF. In DNA, the CDR3 is TGTGCCAGCAGTCGCGATGGCTACGAGCAGTACTTC.

The sample holds many counts of this clonotype. The CDR3 DNA follows: TGTGCCAGCAGCTTAGCGCTGGGCGGTAGCTCCTACAATGAGCAGTTCTTC. Its translation: CASSLALGGSSYNEQFF. The J gene is TRBJ2-1, the V gene TRBV7-2; D remains ambiguous. This CDR3 contains 17 residues. Germline values: CDR1 SGHTA, CDR2 FQGNSA. V dropped 0 bases and J dropped 0 bases, with 12 bases sitting between them. The complete variable domain, with remaining parts taken from reference TRBV7-2 and TRBJ2-1, reads GAGVSQSPSNKVTEKGKDVELRCDPISGHTALYWYRQSLGQGLEFLIYFQGNSAPDKSGLPSDRFSAERTGGSVSTLTIQRTQQEDSAVYLCASSLALGGSSYNEQFFGPGTRLTVL.

As concerns this clonotype: The final CDR3 position lacks the conserved phenylalanine or tryptophan, pointing to a likely read error. As DNA, the CDR3 is TGTGCCAGCAGCCACGTCGGGGAACAGGGGAACAATGAGCAGTTCTAC. The encoded protein is CASSHVGEQGNNEQFY. The rearrangement joins TRBV4-2 to TRBJ2-1, with 7 bases matching TRBD1. J lost 5 bases, V lost 3 bases, and 10 bases had no gene match. The CDR3 is 16 residues long. CDR1 is LGHNA and CDR2 is YNFKEQ in the germline V gene.

With regard to this clonotype: A much larger clonotype is one base distant, so this may be a read error. The chain is built from TRBV10-3 and TRBJ2-3; the D call may be TRBD1 or TRBD2 (5 bases each). The length of the CDR3 is 13 residues. Looked up from germline, CDR1 is ENHRY and CDR2 is SYGVKD. As DNA, the CDR3 is TGTGCCGGCCGGGACGTAAGCACAAATACGCAGTATTTT. Its translation: CAGRDVSTNTQYF.

For this clonotype: Sequence at one end of the junction differs from germline and may be a read error. This CDR3 is CASSFTGLAYELYF. The CDR3 nucleotides are TGTGCCAGCAGCTTCACGGGACTAGCATACGAGCTGTACTTC. The rearrangement links TRBV5-6 to TRBJ2-7; the match to TRBD2 covers 9 bases. Germline CDR1 is SGHDT and CDR2 is YYEEEE. This CDR3 comprises 14 residues. Filled out from reference TRBV5-6 and TRBJ2-7, the complete variable domain reads DAGVTQSPTHLIKTRGQQVTLRCSPKSGHDTVSWYQQALGQGPQFIFQYYEEEERQRGNFPDRFSGHQFPNYSSELNVNALLLGDSALYLCASSFTGLAYELYFGPGTRLTVT.

This clonotype was detected only once. Without the conserved terminal phenylalanine or tryptophan, this CDR3 likely stems from a read error. CDR3 region: CASSGTDEYQETQYL. CDR3 bases: TGTGCCAGCAGCGGGACGGACGAGTACCAAGAGACCCAGTACTTA. This chain joins TRBV4-2 and TRBJ2-5; perhaps D is TRBD1 or TRBD2 (5 bases each). The CDR3 spans 15 residues. Trimming shortened V by 5 bases and J by 0 bases, and 13 bases separated the two germline ends. CDR1 and CDR2 from the germline V gene are LGHNA and YNFKEQ.

As for this clonotype: At one end, the junction sequence differs from germline, possibly due to a read error. J is TRBJ1-1 and V is TRBV12-3 or TRBV12-4; D call uncertain. CDR3 length: 13 amino acids. This CDR3 is CASRIRIITETFF. As DNA, the CDR3 is TGTGCCAGCAGGATTCGAATTATCACTGAAACTTTCTTT.

Only one count was recorded for this clonotype. At one end the junction does not follow the germline gene, possibly because of a read error. This chain joins TRBV6-2 or TRBV6-3 and TRBJ2-7; perhaps TRBD2 as D (6 bases). Germline V gene sequence: CDR1 MNHEY, CDR2 SVGEGT. This CDR3 has 15 amino acids. CDR3 sequence: CASSYKHSGSYEHYF. DNA for the CDR3: TGTGCCAGCAGTTATAAGCATAGCGGCTCCTACGAGCATTACTTC.

The gene calls are TRBV12-3 or TRBV12-4 and TRBJ1-1; TRBD1 agrees at 9 bases. This CDR3 is built from 17 residues. Germline trimming cut 5 bases from V and 1 base from J; bases unmatched to any gene: 11. This CDR3 reads CASSIWTGDFGNTEAFF. The CDR3 coding sequence is TGTGCCAGCAGTATATGGACAGGGGACTTTGGGAACACTGAAGCTTTCTTT.

The sample holds one count of this clonotype. Mismatch with germline at one junction end may stem from a read error. V and J are TRBV24-1 and TRBJ2-2; D might be TRBD1 or TRBD2, each matching 5 bases. The CDR3 spans 15 residues. From germline, CDR1 is KGHDR and CDR2 SFDVKD. CDR3 in DNA: TGTGTCACCGGTGAAGGGGATTACGACACCGGGGAGCTCTTTTTT. The encoded protein is CVTGEGDYDTGELFF.

In the case of this clonotype: A junction end diverges from the germline sequence, so it may reflect a read error. The V gene is TRBV29-1, the J gene TRBJ2-2; D may correspond to TRBD1 or TRBD2 (5 bases each). CDR1 and CDR2 (germline): SQVTM, ANQGSEA. The CDR3 length is 15 residues. This CDR3 is CSALTNGANIGELFF. The CDR3, as DNA: TGCAGCGCTCTTACTAACGGGGCGAACATCGGGGAGTTGTTTTTT.

Comment on this clonotype: The conserved phenylalanine or tryptophan normally closing the CDR3 is absent here, so this likely arose from a read error. The rearrangement uses TRBV7-9 and TRBJ2-2; possible D gene TRBD1, 5 bases. The CDR3 covers 16 residues. Trimming shortened V by 1 base and J by 12 bases, and 21 bases separated the two germline ends. Per germline, CDR1 SEHNR and CDR2 FQNEAQ (reference sequence). The CDR3 DNA sequence: TGTGCCAGCAGCTTAGTTCTTCAGGGTTGGACCAGGAAGCTGTTTTGT. Amino acid sequence: CASSLVLQGWTRKLFC.

About this clonotype itself: One junction end does not reproduce the germline sequence, and a read error may be involved. J is TRBJ2-6 and V is TRBV11-2; tentatively, D is TRBD2 (6 bases). In germline, CDR1 is SGHAT, CDR2 FQNNGV. The CDR3 covers 21 residues. The CDR3 protein is CGSSMGGDSGISLSGANLLTF. The CDR3 DNA sequence: TGTGGCAGCAGCATGGGGGGAGACAGTGGCATTTCCCTCTCTGGGGCCAACCTCCTGACTTTC.

This clonotype occurred many times. For the CDR3, the DNA is TGTGCCACCCGGGACAGGGTCACATATAGCAATCAGCCCCAGCATTTT. Translated: CATRDRVTYSNQPQHF. This chain connects TRBV24-1 to TRBJ1-5; 9 bases match TRBD1. With V trimmed by 9 bases and J by 0 bases, 8 bases remained unmatched. The germline V gene encodes CDR1 KGHDR and CDR2 SFDVKD. The CDR3 spans 16 residues.

This clonotype was seen repeatedly, ten times or more. The chain links TRBV29-1 to TRBJ1-1, with D tentatively TRBD1 (6 bases). Trimming took off 5 bases at V and 11 bases at J, with 15 bases between the two ends. CDR3 size: 11 residues. In germline, CDR1 is SQVTM, CDR2 ANQGSEA. The chain's CDR3 is CSVSPGGRAFF. The CDR3 DNA sequence: TGCAGCGTTTCGCCCGGGGGCCGGGCTTTCTTT. The whole variable domain, filled in from reference TRBV29-1 and TRBJ1-1, reads SAVISQKPSRDICQRGTSLTIQCQVDSQVTMMFWYRQQPGQSLTLIATANQGSEATYESGFVIDKFPISRPNLTFSTLTVSNMSPEDSSIYLCSVSPGGRAFFGQGTRLTVV.